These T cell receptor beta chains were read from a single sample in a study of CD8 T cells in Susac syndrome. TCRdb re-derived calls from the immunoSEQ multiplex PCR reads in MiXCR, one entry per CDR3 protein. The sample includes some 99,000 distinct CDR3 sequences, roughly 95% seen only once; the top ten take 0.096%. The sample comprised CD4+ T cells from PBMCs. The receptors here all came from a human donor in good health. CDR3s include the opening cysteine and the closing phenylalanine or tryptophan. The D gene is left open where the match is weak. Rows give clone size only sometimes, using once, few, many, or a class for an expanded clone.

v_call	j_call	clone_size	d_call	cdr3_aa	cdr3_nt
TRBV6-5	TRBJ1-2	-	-	CGATANSNYGYTF	TGTGGGGCTACGGCGAATTCTAACTATGGCTACACCTTC
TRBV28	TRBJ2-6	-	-	CASSPHLLLSGANVLTF	TGTGCCAGCAGTCCCCACCTTTTGCTCTCTGGGGCCAACGTCCTGACTTTC
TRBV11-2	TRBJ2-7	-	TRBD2	CASSYPGTSGSYEQYF	TGTGCCAGCAGCTACCCCGGGACTAGCGGGAGCTACGAGCAGTACTTC
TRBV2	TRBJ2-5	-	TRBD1	CASSDRGRQETQYF	TGTGCCAGCTCGGACAGGGGGCGGCAAGAGACCCAGTACTTC
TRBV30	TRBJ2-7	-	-	CAWSVNRAYEQYF	TGTGCCTGGAGTGTAAACAGGGCCTACGAGCAGTACTTC
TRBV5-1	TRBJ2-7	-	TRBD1	CASSYDRDEQYF	TGCGCCAGCAGCTATGACAGGGACGAGCAGTACTTC
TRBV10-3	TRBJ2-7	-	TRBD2	CAISDRGSRSEQYF	TGTGCCATCAGTGATCGCGGGAGCAGGTCCGAGCAGTACTTC
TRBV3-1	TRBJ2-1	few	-	CASSQANEQFF	TGTGCCAGCAGCCAGGCCAATGAGCAGTTCTTC
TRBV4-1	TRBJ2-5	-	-	CASSHPKTGAETQYF	TGCGCCAGCAGCCACCCCAAAACTGGCGCGGAGACCCAGTACTTC
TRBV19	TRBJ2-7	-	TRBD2	CASSSLAGGRYEQYF	TGTGCCAGTAGTTCACTAGCGGGAGGTCGTTACGAGCAGTACTTC
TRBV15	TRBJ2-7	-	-	CATSRGRFYEQYF	TGTGCCACCAGCAGAGGCAGGTTCTACGAGCAGTACTTC
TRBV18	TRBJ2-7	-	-	CASSPLAGPLAYEQYF	TGTGCCAGCTCACCACTTGCGGGGCCGCTGGCCTACGAGCAGTACTTC
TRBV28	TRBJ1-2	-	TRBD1	CASSLFHRGSGYGYTF	TGTGCCAGCAGTTTATTCCACAGGGGATCGGGTTATGGCTACACCTTC
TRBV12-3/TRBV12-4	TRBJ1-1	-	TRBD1	CASSPQGATTEAFF	TGTGCCAGCAGTCCACAGGGGGCGACCACTGAAGCTTTCTTT
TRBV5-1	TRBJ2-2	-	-	CASSLLVQNTGELFF	TGCGCCAGCAGCTTGTTAGTGCAGAACACCGGGGAGCTGTTTTTT
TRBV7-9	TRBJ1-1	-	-	CASSLAGWDTEAFF	TGTGCCAGCAGCTTAGCTGGATGGGATACTGAAGCTTTCTTT
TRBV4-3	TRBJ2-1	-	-	CASSQDPAGYSYNEQFF	TGCGCCAGCAGCCAAGATCCGGCGGGGTACTCCTACAATGAGCAGTTCTTC
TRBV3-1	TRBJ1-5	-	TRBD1	CASSFGQGNQPQHF	TGTGCCAGCAGTTTCGGACAGGGCAATCAGCCCCAGCATTTT
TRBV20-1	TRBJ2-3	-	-	CSARVSGLTDTQYF	TGCAGTGCTAGAGTATCAGGATTGACAGATACGCAGTATTTT
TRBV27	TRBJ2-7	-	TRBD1	CASSLRAGTGPYEQYF	TGTGCCAGCAGTTTAAGGGCCGGGACAGGGCCCTACGAGCAGTACTTC
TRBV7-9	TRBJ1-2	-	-	CASSPNTQGYGYTF	TGTGCCAGCAGCCCTAACACACAAGGCTATGGCTACACCTTC
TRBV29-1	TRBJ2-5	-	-	CSVEGRFPETQYF	TGCAGCGTTGAAGGCAGGTTCCCCGAGACCCAGTACTTC
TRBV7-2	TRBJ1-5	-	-	CASSLDPGINQPQHF	TGTGCCAGCAGCTTAGATCCAGGGATCAATCAGCCCCAGCATTTT
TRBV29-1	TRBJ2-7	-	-	CRRGGHQTYEQYF	TGCAGGAGGGGGGGACATCAGACCTACGAGCAGTACTTC
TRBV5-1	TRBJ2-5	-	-	CASSLAVLGSETQYF	TGCGCCAGCAGCTTGGCCGTCTTAGGGTCTGAGACCCAGTACTTC
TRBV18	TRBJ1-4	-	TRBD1	CASSPVNRGLEKLFF	TGTGCCAGCTCACCGGTTAACAGGGGGCTCGAAAAACTGTTTTTT
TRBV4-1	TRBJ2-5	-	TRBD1	CASSQQDRGETQYF	TGCGCCAGCAGCCAACAGGACAGGGGAGAGACCCAGTACTTC
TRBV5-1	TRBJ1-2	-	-	CASSLVRWENYGYTF	TGCGCCAGCAGCTTGGTTCGGTGGGAGAACTATGGCTACACCTTC
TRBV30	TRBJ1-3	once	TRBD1	CAWSGQGGKGNTIYF	TGTGCCTGGAGTGGACAGGGCGGCAAGGGAAACACCATATATTTT
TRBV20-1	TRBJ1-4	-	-	CSAGGKQGATNEKLFF	TGCAGTGCGGGAGGCAAACAGGGCGCAACTAATGAAAAACTGTTTTTT
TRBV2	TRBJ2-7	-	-	CASSGDRTYEQYF	TGTGCCAGCAGTGGTGACAGGACCTACGAGCAGTACTTC
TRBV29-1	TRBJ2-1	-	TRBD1	CSVEAYRGYDNEQFF	TGCAGCGTTGAAGCCTACAGGGGTTATGACAATGAGCAGTTCTTC
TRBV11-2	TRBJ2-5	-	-	CASSFQGGQQETQYF	TGTGCCAGCAGCTTTCAGGGGGGACAGCAAGAGACCCAGTACTTC
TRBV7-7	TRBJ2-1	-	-	CASSFGSPYNEQFF	TGTGCTAGCAGCTTTGGGAGTCCCTACAATGAGCAGTTCTTC
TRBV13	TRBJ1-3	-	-	CASSFGTGHPRSGNTIYF	TGTGCCAGCAGCTTCGGGACGGGGCATCCAAGGTCTGGAAACACCATATATTTT
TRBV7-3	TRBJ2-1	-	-	CASSLNPGWNEQFF	TGTGCCAGCAGCTTAAACCCAGGGTGGAATGAGCAGTTCTTC
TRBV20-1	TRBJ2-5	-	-	CSARIPAGQKETQYF	TGCAGTGCTAGAATACCGGCGGGGCAGAAAGAGACCCAGTACTTC
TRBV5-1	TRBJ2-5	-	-	CASSPGRGETQYF	TGCGCCAGCAGCCCAGGCCGGGGAGAGACCCAGTACTTC
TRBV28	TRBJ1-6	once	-	CASSLVTTNSPLHF	TGTGCCAGCAGTTTAGTCACCACCAATTCACCCCTCCACTTT
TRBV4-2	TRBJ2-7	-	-	CASSPALGPTYEQYF	TGTGCCAGCAGCCCGGCTCTGGGACCGACCTACGAGCAGTACTTC
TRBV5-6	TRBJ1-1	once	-	CASSSGRIGWTTEAFF	TGTGCCAGCAGCTCTGGAAGGATCGGGTGGACAACTGAAGCTTTCTTT
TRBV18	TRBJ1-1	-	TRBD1	CASSPGYSGTEEAFF	TGTGCCAGCTCACCTGGTTACTCCGGGACAGAAGAAGCTTTCTTT
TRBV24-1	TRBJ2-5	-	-	CATSDSLETQYF	TGTGCCACCAGTGATTCATTGGAGACCCAGTACTTC
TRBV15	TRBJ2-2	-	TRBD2	CATSRVGVAGIGELFF	TGTGCCACCAGCAGAGTTGGAGTAGCGGGAATCGGGGAGCTGTTTTTT
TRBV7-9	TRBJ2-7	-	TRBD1	CASSPAGTVLREQYF	TGTGCCAGCAGCCCGGCCGGGACAGTCCTTAGGGAGCAGTACTTC
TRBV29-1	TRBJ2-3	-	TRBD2	CSAVQAGVGDTQYF	TGCAGTGCGGTCCAAGCGGGAGTAGGAGATACGCAGTATTTT